These 4 T cell receptor beta chains were all obtained from the same sample, sequenced in a study of tumor and adjacent non-tumor tissue in lung cancer. Three rounds of nested PCR, following a modified ARM-PCR protocol, produced the TCRbeta library. TCRdb passed the multiplex PCR reads through MiXCR, listing each CDR3 protein once. Among approximately 120,000 distinct CDR3 sequences, 50% to 70% were seen once, and the ten largest hold roughly 19%. RNA was extracted from bulk tissue without any cell sorting. More than 3 cm separated this lung sample from the edge of the tumor. Source material: distant non-tumor lung tissue. Every receptor here comes from a man aged 55-75 years with non-small cell lung cancer.

In the case of this clonotype: This may be a read error, as it is one base from a much larger clone. The V and J genes are TRBV6-1 and TRBJ1-2, with D possibly TRBD1 on 5 matching bases. This CDR3 has 13 amino acids. V lost 10 bases and J 4 bases, leaving 16 bases between the germline ends. Germline CDR1 MNHNS, CDR2 SASEGT. The CDR3 DNA is TGTGCCATCTTGGACGGGGGAAGCTATGGCTACACCTTC. Residues: CAILDGGSYGYTF.

Comment on this clonotype: Since a much larger clone is just one base distant, this may be a read error. J is TRBJ2-7 and V is TRBV7-9; D assignment may be TRBD1 or TRBD2 (5 bases each). The CDR3 sequence is 16 residues long. Per germline, CDR1 SEHNR and CDR2 FQNEAQ (reference sequence). With 1 base removed from V and 5 bases from J, the gap between germline ends came to 18 bases. This CDR3 reads CASSLGSSQRGHEQYF. The DNA of the CDR3 is TGTGCCAGCAGCTTAGGATCATCCCAGAGGGGACACGAGCAGTACTTC.

Regarding this clonotype: At one boundary the junction diverges from the germline segment, which might be a read error. CDR3 sequence: CAISTDAKPPAYTGELLF. The CDR3 region has the DNA TGTGCCATCAGTACGGACGCGAAACCCCCGGCCTACACCGGGGAGCTGCTTTTT. V and J are TRBV6-5 and TRBJ2-2; a weak D match, TRBD2 (5 bases). The CDR3 covers 18 residues. CDR1 and CDR2 (germline): MNHEY, SVGAGI.

By frequency in the sample, this clonotype is medium-sized. The J gene is TRBJ2-7, the V gene TRBV29-1; D is possibly TRBD1 (6 bases). Germline V lookup: CDR1 SQVTM, CDR2 ANQGSEA. The CDR3 sequence is 12 residues long. The CDR3 is CSGQSISYEQYF. In nucleotides, the CDR3 is TGCAGTGGACAGTCAATCTCCTACGAGCAGTACTTC.